Listed below are T cell receptor beta chains from one sample, sequenced in a study of control samples from healthy donors and cancer patients. Profiled with immunoSEQ multiplex PCR; TCRdb holds only in-frame clones, not every one. The repertoire holds 120,000 to 150,000 clones, 85% to 95% seen once, with around 13% in the top ten. Sequencing used blood. The source is a man aged 35 to 55 in good health. The CDR3 runs from the conserved cysteine through the conserved F or W. A D gene is named only where the DNA matches it firmly. The size field is filled for only some rows; it gives once, few, many or a size class.

d_call: .; j_call: TRBJ2-3; clone_size: .; v_call: TRBV2; cdr3_aa: CASSSSGSLDTQYF; cdr3_nt: .
d_call: .; j_call: TRBJ1-5; clone_size: .; v_call: TRBV4-1; cdr3_aa: CASSQEVRYQPQHF; cdr3_nt: TGCGCCAGCAGCCAAGAAGTCAGGTATCAGCCCCAGCATTTT
d_call: TRBD2; j_call: TRBJ2-3; clone_size: once; v_call: TRBV19; cdr3_aa: CASSMSGGTDTQYF; cdr3_nt: TGTGCCAGTAGTATGAGCGGGGGCACAGATACGCAGTATTTT
d_call: .; j_call: TRBJ2-3; clone_size: .; v_call: TRBV10-1; cdr3_aa: CASSPLASGTDTQYF; cdr3_nt: TGCGCCAGCTCACCCTTGGCTAGCGGCACAGATACGCAGTATTTT
d_call: .; j_call: TRBJ1-1; clone_size: few; v_call: TRBV7-9; cdr3_aa: CASSLGQLPEAFF; cdr3_nt: TGTGCCAGCAGCTTGGGGCAGCTTCCCGAAGCTTTCTTT
d_call: .; j_call: TRBJ2-1; clone_size: .; v_call: TRBV11-2; cdr3_aa: CASSSRTGNNEQFF; cdr3_nt: TGTGCCAGCAGCTCGAGGACTGGAAACAATGAGCAGTTCTTC
d_call: .; j_call: TRBJ1-1; clone_size: .; v_call: TRBV7-8; cdr3_aa: CASSLERLAPTEAFF; cdr3_nt: TGTGCCAGCAGCTTAGAGCGTCTGGCCCCCACTGAAGCTTTCTTT
d_call: TRBD1; j_call: TRBJ1-4; clone_size: .; v_call: TRBV28; cdr3_aa: CASSGTGQGNEKLFF; cdr3_nt: TGTGCCAGCAGTGGCACGGGACAGGGTAATGAAAAACTGTTTTTT
d_call: .; j_call: TRBJ1-1; clone_size: few; v_call: TRBV5-1; cdr3_aa: CASSPQPSTGGPEAFF; cdr3_nt: TGCGCCAGCAGCCCTCAGCCCTCAACGGGGGGCCCTGAAGCTTTCTTT
d_call: .; j_call: TRBJ2-2; clone_size: .; v_call: TRBV6-5; cdr3_aa: CASSYGWSGELFF; cdr3_nt: TGTGCCAGCAGTTACGGCTGGAGCGGGGAGCTGTTTTTT
d_call: .; j_call: TRBJ2-7; clone_size: .; v_call: TRBV7-8; cdr3_aa: CASSLGAYPYEQYF; cdr3_nt: TGTGCCAGCAGCTTAGGGGCCTACCCCTACGAGCAGTACTTC
d_call: TRBD2; j_call: TRBJ2-3; clone_size: .; v_call: TRBV3-1/TRBV3-2; cdr3_aa: CASSQEDGTSDTDTQYF; cdr3_nt: TGTGCCAGCAGCCAAGAAGACGGGACTAGCGACACAGATACGCAGTATTTT
d_call: TRBD1; j_call: TRBJ1-5; clone_size: .; v_call: TRBV25-1; cdr3_aa: CASSKEGQPNQPQHF; cdr3_nt: TGTGCCAGCAGTAAAGAGGGACAGCCGAATCAGCCCCAGCATTTT
d_call: TRBD1; j_call: TRBJ2-7; clone_size: .; v_call: TRBV9; cdr3_aa: CASSGQAGSYEQYF; cdr3_nt: TGTGCCAGTAGTGGACAGGCGGGTTCCTACGAGCAGTACTTC
d_call: .; j_call: TRBJ2-2; clone_size: few; v_call: TRBV5-5; cdr3_aa: CASSFGQGRNTGELFF; cdr3_nt: TGTGCCAGCAGCTTTGGGCAGGGGAGAAACACCGGGGAGCTGTTTTTT
d_call: .; j_call: TRBJ2-1; clone_size: .; v_call: TRBV4-1; cdr3_aa: CASSQGGTLGEQFF; cdr3_nt: TGCGCCAGCAGCCAAGGGGGGACTCTTGGTGAGCAGTTCTTC
d_call: .; j_call: TRBJ1-5; clone_size: .; v_call: TRBV12-3/TRBV12-4; cdr3_aa: CASSLGQSQPQHF; cdr3_nt: TGTGCCAGCAGTTTGGGACAATCCCAGCCCCAGCATTTT
d_call: TRBD1; j_call: TRBJ1-2; clone_size: .; v_call: TRBV7-6; cdr3_aa: CASSSSGQGPYGYTF; cdr3_nt: TGTGCCAGCAGCTCCTCAGGACAGGGACCCTATGGCTACACCTTC
d_call: .; j_call: TRBJ2-7; clone_size: .; v_call: TRBV6-5; cdr3_aa: CASAAGGSSYEQYF; cdr3_nt: TGTGCCAGCGCAGCAGGGGGGAGTTCCTACGAGCAGTACTTC
d_call: .; j_call: TRBJ2-7; clone_size: .; v_call: TRBV7-2; cdr3_aa: CASSPTDLEQYF; cdr3_nt: TGTGCCAGCAGCCCAACGGACCTCGAGCAGTACTTC